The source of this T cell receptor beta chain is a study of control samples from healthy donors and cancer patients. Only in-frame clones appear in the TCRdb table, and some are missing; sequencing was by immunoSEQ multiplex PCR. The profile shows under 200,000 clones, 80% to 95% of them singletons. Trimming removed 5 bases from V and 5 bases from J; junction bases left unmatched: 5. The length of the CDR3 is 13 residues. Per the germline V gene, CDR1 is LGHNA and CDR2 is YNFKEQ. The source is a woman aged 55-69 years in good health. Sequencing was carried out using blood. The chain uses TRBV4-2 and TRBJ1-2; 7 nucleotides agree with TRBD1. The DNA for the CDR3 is TGTGCCAGCAGCTCCGACAGGGCTTATGGCTACACCTTC. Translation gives CASSSDRAYGYTF.